This is a list of T cell receptor beta chains from one sample in a study of control samples from healthy donors and cancer patients. Data came from immunoSEQ multiplex PCR; TCRdb stores just in-frame clones and leaves some out. The sample contains approximately 120,000 clones, roughly 86% of which appear only once. Sequencing was performed on blood. Receptor source: a man between 60 and 75 years old in good health. Both conserved end residues are part of each CDR3. Fields, in order: J gene, V gene, D gene, clone size, CDR3 DNA, CDR3 protein. A D gene is named only where the DNA matches it firmly. Rows give clone size only sometimes, using once, few, many, or a class for an expanded clone.

TRBJ1-5 TRBV28 TRBD1 - TGTGCCAGCAGTTTATTTAAGGGGACAGGGGGTATGGGCAATCAGCCCCAGCATTTT CASSLFKGTGGMGNQPQHF
TRBJ1-2 TRBV2 TRBD1 - TGTGCCAGCAGTAAAGAGACAGGGTTCTATGGCTACACCTTC CASSKETGFYGYTF
TRBJ2-1 TRBV24-1 - - TGTGCCACCGCAGGGGACTCCTACAATGAGCAGTTCTTC CATAGDSYNEQFF
TRBJ2-2 TRBV7-2 - once TGTGCCAGCAGCTTAATGGGAGGAAGCACCGGGGAGCTGTTTTTT CASSLMGGSTGELFF
TRBJ1-2 TRBV7-2 - few TGTGCCAGCAGCTTAAGCCAGGGCTATGGCTACACCTTC CASSLSQGYGYTF
TRBJ1-1 TRBV7-9 - - TGTGCCAGCAGCCCCTCCGGGGGGTTGTCCACTGAAGCTTTCTTT CASSPSGGLSTEAFF
TRBJ1-5 TRBV19 TRBD1 - TGTGCCAGTAGTATAGTCGGGACAGGCCTAAATCAGCCCCAGCATTTT CASSIVGTGLNQPQHF
TRBJ1-1 TRBV5-1 - - TGCGCCAGCAGCTTGGCCGGAAGGACAGCGCTAGAAGCTTTCTTT CASSLAGRTALEAFF
TRBJ2-5 TRBV18 TRBD2 - TGTGCCAGCTCACCTTCTAGCGGGGAGGTGTCCCAGTACTTC CASSPSSGEVSQYF
TRBJ1-2 TRBV19 - once TGTGCCAGTAGGGGCAGGGGCCCCTACAGTTCCTATGGCTACACCTTC CASRGRGPYSSYGYTF
TRBJ2-7 TRBV2 TRBD2 - TGTGCCAGCAGTTATCTCCCGGGACTAGCTTCCGAGCAGTACTTC CASSYLPGLASEQYF
TRBJ2-3 TRBV18 TRBD2 - TGTGCCAGCTCACCTCAAGGACTAGCGGGGGGCCTTAGTTCCACAGATACGCAGTATTTT CASSPQGLAGGLSSTDTQYF
TRBJ1-1 TRBV11-2 TRBD1 - TGTGCCAGCAGCTTTGGACAGGGGGTTATGAACACTGAAGCTTTCTTT CASSFGQGVMNTEAFF
TRBJ1-1 TRBV28 - - TGTGCCAGCAGTTGGGGGGCGCATGAAGCTTTCTTT CASSWGAHEAFF
TRBJ2-6 TRBV15 - - TGTGCCACCAGCAGTATATCCTCTGGGGCCAACGTCCTGACTTTC CATSSISSGANVLTF
TRBJ1-1 TRBV2 TRBD1 once TGTGCCAGCAACCCAGGGGGCGTCGAAAACACTGAAGCTTTCTTT CASNPGGVENTEAFF
TRBJ2-7 TRBV7-2 - - TGTGCCAGCAGCACTCCGGGACCTATATACGAGCAGTACTTC CASSTPGPIYEQYF
TRBJ2-3 TRBV7-3 - - TGTGCCAGCAGCTCCGGACCGATAGATACGCAGTATTTT CASSSGPIDTQYF
TRBJ1-5 TRBV6-5 TRBD1 - TGTGCCAGCATGGGGCGAACAGGGGATCAGCCCCAGCATTTT CASMGRTGDQPQHF
TRBJ2-6 TRBV28 - - TGTGCCAGCAGTTTTAGGGGGGCTGGGGCCAACGTCCTGACTTTC CASSFRGAGANVLTF
TRBJ1-6 TRBV18 - - TGTGCCAGCTCAACCCGGGTCGAAAATTCACCCCTCCACTTT CASSTRVENSPLHF
TRBJ1-2 TRBV28 - once TGTGCCAGCAGTTTATTAGGGGGGGCCCGTGGCTACACCTTC CASSLLGGARGYTF
TRBJ1-5 TRBV15 - - TGTGCCACCAGCAGAGATAGGCTTTATAGCAATCAGCCCCAGCATTTT CATSRDRLYSNQPQHF
TRBJ1-2 TRBV28 - - TGTGCCAGCAGTAGACAGCCTATATCAAAGGGCTACACCTTC CASSRQPISKGYTF
TRBJ2-2 TRBV10-1 - - TGCGCCAGCAGTGAGACGGCGAACACCGGGGAGCTGTTTTTT CASSETANTGELFF
TRBJ1-5 TRBV7-9 TRBD1 - TGTGCCAGCAGCTTTGGAGGGACAGGGAATCAGCCCCAGCATTTT CASSFGGTGNQPQHF
TRBJ2-5 TRBV5-1 - - TGCGCCAGCAGCGTCGGGACTGAGGGGCAGACCCAGTACTTC CASSVGTEGQTQYF
TRBJ2-4 TRBV19 TRBD1 - TGTGCCAGTAGTATCAGTCGGGACAGCTTAGCCAAAAACATTCAGTACTTC CASSISRDSLAKNIQYF
TRBJ1-3 TRBV18 - - TGTGCCAGCTCCTACGCTCCAGGCCATGGGACTGGAAACACCATATATTTT CASSYAPGHGTGNTIYF
TRBJ2-2 TRBV20-1 - - TGCAGTGTTCAGTTCACCGGGGAGCTGTTTTTT CSVQFTGELFF
TRBJ2-5 TRBV5-1 TRBD2 - TGCGCCAGCAGCTCCGGGACTAGCGGGTTGGGACAAGAGACCCAGTACTTC CASSSGTSGLGQETQYF
TRBJ1-6 TRBV30 TRBD1 - TGTGCCTGGAGCCCAGGACAGGGAAATTATTCACCCCTCCACTTT CAWSPGQGNYSPLHF
TRBJ1-1 TRBV29-1 - once TGCAGCGTGACGTGGGGAAACACTGAAGCTTTCTTT CSVTWGNTEAFF
TRBJ2-7 TRBV27 - once TGTGCCAGCACCACCCTACAGGGATTAGGTTACGAGCAGTACTTC CASTTLQGLGYEQYF
TRBJ1-2 TRBV18 TRBD1 - TGTGCCAGCTCTGCCGGGACAGGGGGGTTGGCGGACTATGGCTACACCTTC CASSAGTGGLADYGYTF
TRBJ1-6 TRBV27 - - TGTGCCAGCAGTTTACTCAACGTGCAGGGGAGTTCACCCCTCCACTTT CASSLLNVQGSSPLHF
TRBJ2-5 TRBV3-1/TRBV3-2 - - TGTGCCAGCAGCCCCCGACGAACCGGGACCCAGTACTTC CASSPRRTGTQYF
TRBJ2-7 TRBV7-2 TRBD1 once TGTGCCAGCAGCTTAGCGGGGACAGGGGTGAACTACGAGCAGTACTTC CASSLAGTGVNYEQYF
TRBJ2-6 TRBV6-5 - - TGTGCCAGCGTAGGACTCTCTGGCGGGGCCAACGTCCTGACTTTC CASVGLSGGANVLTF
TRBJ2-2 TRBV5-1 - - TGCGCCAGCAGCTTGGGACTAGGCGTGACCGGGGAGCTGTTTTTT CASSLGLGVTGELFF
TRBJ1-2 TRBV7-2 TRBD1 - TGTGCCAGCAGCCGGTTGGAGGGACAGGGCCCTGGCTACACCTTC CASSRLEGQGPGYTF
TRBJ1-4 TRBV24-1 TRBD1 - TGTGCCACCAGTGACTCGGGACAGGGCAATGAAAAACTGTTTTTT CATSDSGQGNEKLFF
TRBJ1-2 TRBV5-1 - - TGCGCCAGCAGTCGGGACTATAACTATGGCTACACCTTC CASSRDYNYGYTF
TRBJ2-3 TRBV6-5 TRBD2 - TGTGCCAGCAGAGCCGGGGGGGGCACAGATACGCAGTATTTT CASRAGGGTDTQYF
TRBJ1-4 TRBV18 - - TGTGCCAGCTCACCCAGGACGGAATCTAATGAAAAACTGTTTTTT CASSPRTESNEKLFF
TRBJ2-3 TRBV5-1 TRBD2 - TGCGCCAGCAGCCCCTTAGCGGGGGGGCGCACAGATACGCAGTATTTT CASSPLAGGRTDTQYF
TRBJ2-3 TRBV5-1 TRBD2 - TGCGCCAGCAGCTTGGCCATAGCGGGGGGGCCACAAGATACGCAGTATTTT CASSLAIAGGPQDTQYF
TRBJ2-1 TRBV11-2 TRBD1 - TGTGCCAGCAGCCCTGGGGACAGGGTCTACAATGAGCAGTTCTTC CASSPGDRVYNEQFF
TRBJ2-1 TRBV7-3 - few TGTGCCAGCAGCCGGGAAGGCGGGGCCTCCTACAATGAGCAGTTCTTC CASSREGGASYNEQFF
TRBJ1-4 TRBV28 - - TGTGCCAGCGGGGGGACGGGGCAGACTAATGAAAAACTGTTTTTT CASGGTGQTNEKLFF
TRBJ2-1 TRBV19 TRBD1 - TGTGCCAGTAGTATCCCGAGGCTCCGGGACAGTTGGCTCAATGAGCAGTTCTTC CASSIPRLRDSWLNEQFF